This T cell receptor (beta chain) derives from a study of blood T cell repertoires in COVID-19. At the level of the study: The United States, Italy and Spain provided the acute and convalescent COVID-19 samples. T cells, B-cell-depleted T cells, or PBMCs provided the cDNA or gDNA that served as material.

Methods used by the authors: Reference gene primer amplification yielded estimated nucleated cell counts. This table comes from immunoSEQ multiplex PCR, and its TCRdb copy is limited to in-frame clones, with some not included. D and trimming come from the DNA, and the V and J calls and clone size come from that table. The table records around 170,000 clones, about 74% of them present only once. The trim removed 5 bases at V and 2 bases at J, leaving 15 bases unmatched. Looked up from germline, CDR1 is SGHAT and CDR2 is FQNNGV. This CDR3 comprises 18 residues. This clone has a handful of counts. The rearrangement links TRBV11-2 to TRBJ2-7; TRBD1 aligns across 10 bases. Sequencing was carried out using peripheral blood. The receptor comes from an elderly woman with acute or convalescent COVID-19. In DNA form, the CDR3 reads TGTGCCAGCAGCCCGACCGCCCGGGACAGGGGCTCAACCTACGAGCAGTACTTC. Its translation: CASSPTARDRGSTYEQYF.